The clone carrying this TCR beta chain was recorded many times. Its cognate antigen is unknown. This sample is drawn from a study of T cell repertoires in cytomegalovirus infection. Study-level information: Matching HLA type and CMV infection were both indicated by public TCR beta signatures.

MiXCR, run by TCRdb on the reads, gives a single entry per CDR3 protein. The sample consists of 100,000 to 150,000 distinct CDR3 sequences, approximately 9.2% of them appearing once. Overall study findings and caveats: Ex vivo, HLA-C-restricted CMV-specific TCR beta clonotypes prevailed over the rest of the response. Carriage of CMV together with the relevant HLA was identifiable through cumulative public TCR beta family frequency.

Deletions cut 3 bases from V and 2 bases from J, with 13 bases between. This CDR3 spans 14 amino acids. Germline assignment: CDR1 DFQATT and CDR2 SNEGSKA (reference sequence). The receptor was isolated from a human donor in good health (CMV status not recorded). Some clones in this sample may be carry-over from other donors' samples. The rearrangement uses TRBV20-1 and TRBJ1-1; D may be TRBD1 (5 bases). Sequenced input: PBMCs. The CDR3 DNA sequence: TGCAGTGCTAGTTGGCCAGGGCTTAACACTGAAGCTTTCTTT. This codes for CSASWPGLNTEAFF.